A selection of T cell receptor beta chains follows, all from one sample in a study of spatial heterogeneity in lung cancer. TCRdb recomputed calls from the 5' RACE reads with MiXCR, one row per CDR3 protein. Of fewer than 25,000 distinct CDR3 sequences listed, over 3% are singletons. The sequenced sample was PBMCs, obtained at surgery. Receptors were obtained from a female donor with early-stage non-small cell lung cancer. Both conserved end residues are part of each CDR3. The D gene is left open where the match is weak. Clone size is given for some rows only: seen once, a few or many times, or a class if the clone is expanded.

>-|-|TRBJ2-3|TRBV12-3/TRBV12-4
TGTGCCAGCAGTCCCCTTCGGGGAGAGGGCACAGATACGCAGTATTTT
CASSPLRGEGTDTQYF
>-|many|TRBJ1-1|TRBV27
TGTGCCAGCGTGAGTTTGGGCACTGAAGCTTTCTTT
CASVSLGTEAFF
>-|many|TRBJ1-1|TRBV5-1
TGCGCCAGCAGCGCCCGTCCGAAGGGGTTGGAGAACACTGAAGCTTTCTTT
CASSARPKGLENTEAFF
>TRBD1|many|TRBJ1-1|TRBV7-8
TGTGCCAGCAGCCTGGACAGGGGAGCTGAAGCTTTCTTT
CASSLDRGAEAFF
>-|few|TRBJ2-1|TRBV7-9
TGTGCCAGCAGCCCGCACAACCCCTACAATGAGCAGTTCTTC
CASSPHNPYNEQFF
>TRBD2|many|TRBJ2-2|TRBV9
TGTGCCAGCAGCGGCGGGACTAGCGGCACCGGGGAGCTGTTTTTT
CASSGGTSGTGELFF
>TRBD1|medium-sized|TRBJ1-4|TRBV4-1
TGCGCCAGCAGACTTACAGGGGGCACTAATGAAAAACTGTTTTTT
CASRLTGGTNEKLFF
>TRBD2|-|TRBJ2-3|TRBV11-2
TGTGCCAGCAGCTTAGTGGCTAGCGGGGGGCCCACAGATACGCAGTATTTT
CASSLVASGGPTDTQYF
>TRBD2|many|TRBJ2-1|TRBV9
TGTGCCAGCAGCGCCGAACTAGCGGGAGCCCCCCCGTACAATGAGCAGTTCTTC
CASSAELAGAPPYNEQFF
>-|medium-sized|TRBJ1-1|TRBV10-3
TGTGCCATCAGGCAGGGTTACTTGAGCACTGAAGCTTTCTTT
CAIRQGYLSTEAFF
>TRBD2|many|TRBJ2-3|TRBV7-9
TGTGCCAGCAGTCCTAGCGGTAGCACAGATACGCAGTATTTT
CASSPSGSTDTQYF
>-|many|TRBJ1-6|TRBV4-2
TGTGCCAGCAGCCAAGTATCCTCGACAGACCAATTCTTTAACCTCCACTTT
CASSQVSSTDQFFNLHF
>-|medium-sized|TRBJ2-3|TRBV28
TGTGCCAGCACAAGCGTGGGTGGCACAGATACGCAGTATTTT
CASTSVGGTDTQYF
>-|many|TRBJ2-2|TRBV2
TGTGCCAGCAGTCAAGACTTTTCCGGGGAGCTGTTTTTT
CASSQDFSGELFF
>TRBD2|many|TRBJ2-7|TRBV20-1
TGCAGTGCTTTTCGGGAGGCCTCCTACGAGCAGTACTTC
CSAFREASYEQYF
>-|many|TRBJ1-2|TRBV25-1
TGTGCCAGCAGTGGACCTACACAGCGGAGATGGTATGGCTACACCTTC
CASSGPTQRRWYGYTF